Reported below is one T cell receptor beta chain. Its antigen is as yet unknown. Through a sample-barcoded 5' primer and a J-beta primer mix, a second PCR was run for roughly 7 to 12 cycles. Every molecule of cDNA carried a tag from a template-switch adaptor with 12 random nucleotides. One entry per CDR3 protein, called by TCRdb with MiXCR from the 5' RACE reads. This table holds approximately 1.5 million distinct CDR3 sequences, around 40% found once. The data stem from a study of blood T cells in healthy people across ages. Points from the study as a whole: PBMCs went unsorted, and a conclusive naive versus antigen-experienced comparison was therefore prevented. Diversity figures based on one million T cells were deemed too low.

This clonotype was obtained from a woman aged 18-29 years in good health. The sample taken for sequencing was blood.

In DNA, the CDR3 is TGTGCCAGCAGGACTAGCGGGAGTAACTACGAGCAGTACTTC. This encodes CASRTSGSNYEQYF. The chain recombines TRBV6-6 with TRBJ2-5; 12 positions agree with TRBD2. The J call may be incorrect, as the DNA end agrees better with TRBJ2-7. This CDR3 comprises 14 residues. Germline CDR1 MNHNY, CDR2 SVGAGI (reference sequence).